The clone carrying this T cell receptor (beta chain) was recorded at least ten times. Its antigen remains unidentified. The data were taken from a study of CD8 T cells in ankylosing spondylitis. Study-level points and caveats: About 8 highly homologous variants made up a TCR beta motif, and this motif appeared characteristic of ankylosing spondylitis blood.

The CDR3 extends over 18 amino acids. V lost 2 bases, J lost 0 bases, and 8 bases stayed unmatched. The germline CDR1 and CDR2 sequences are SGHDN and FVKESK. Quantitative 5'-RACE with molecular barcodes produced the TCR beta libraries. Each CDR3 protein is one row after TCRdb ran MiXCR on the 5' RACE reads. Seen here are 300,000 to 400,000 distinct CDR3 sequences, around 22% observed once, and the top ten hold 16%. The sequenced sample consisted of blood, either unsorted or a sorted T cell fraction (not recorded which). The origin of this receptor is a male donor with ankylosing spondylitis. The genes are TRBV14 and TRBJ2-1, with 9 bases that match TRBD2. The DNA for the CDR3 is TGTGCCAGCAGCCAAACGGCGGGAGGGCCCAGCTCCTACAATGAGCAGTTCTTC. It encodes CASSQTAGGPSSYNEQFF. Variable domain in full (rest from reference TRBV14 and TRBJ2-1): EAGVTQFPSHSVIEKGQTVTLRCDPISGHDNLYWYRRVMGKEIKFLLHFVKESKQDESGMPNNRFLAERTGGTYSTLKVQPAELEDSGVYFCASSQTAGGPSSYNEQFFGPGTRLTVL.